One sample yielded the 3 T cell receptor beta chains listed below, sequenced in a study of blood T cell repertoires in COVID-19. The assay was immunoSEQ multiplex PCR, and TCRdb's table has in-frame clones only and misses some. The table records hundreds of thousands of clones, 80% to 90% of them present only once. Sample: PBMCs or T cells enriched from blood (not recorded which). Receptor source: a man aged 30-40 years who had recovered from COVID-19.

This rearrangement joins TRBV25-1 to TRBJ1-4, with no clear D. V lost 5 bases to trimming and J lost 0 bases, with 13 bases between them. The CDR3 covers 16 residues. Per the germline V gene, CDR1 is MGHDK and CDR2 is SYGVNS. The CDR3 DNA reads TGTGCCAGCAGTAGGAGAGTCGGTTCAACTAATGAAAAACTGTTTTTT. The encoded protein is CASSRRVGSTNEKLFF.

This chain uses TRBV5-1 with TRBJ2-5; a possible D gene is TRBD1 (5 bases). The germline V and J ends were trimmed by 2 bases and 4 bases, with 9 bases remaining between them. This CDR3 region has 13 residues. CDR1 and CDR2 (germline): SGHRS, YFSETQ. Here the CDR3 reads CASSFVRAETQYF. Written as DNA, the CDR3 is TGCGCCAGCAGCTTCGTCAGGGCAGAGACCCAGTACTTC.

The V and J genes are TRBV6-5 and TRBJ1-4, with TRBD1 matching 11 bases. The CDR3 has 16 residues. V was clipped by 0 bases and J by 8 bases; unmatched bases: 5. Germline values: CDR1 MNHEY, CDR2 SVGAGI. DNA for the CDR3: TGTGCCAGCAGTTACTCCGGGACAGGGGGTCGAGAAAAACTGTTTTTT. As protein: CASSYSGTGGREKLFF.